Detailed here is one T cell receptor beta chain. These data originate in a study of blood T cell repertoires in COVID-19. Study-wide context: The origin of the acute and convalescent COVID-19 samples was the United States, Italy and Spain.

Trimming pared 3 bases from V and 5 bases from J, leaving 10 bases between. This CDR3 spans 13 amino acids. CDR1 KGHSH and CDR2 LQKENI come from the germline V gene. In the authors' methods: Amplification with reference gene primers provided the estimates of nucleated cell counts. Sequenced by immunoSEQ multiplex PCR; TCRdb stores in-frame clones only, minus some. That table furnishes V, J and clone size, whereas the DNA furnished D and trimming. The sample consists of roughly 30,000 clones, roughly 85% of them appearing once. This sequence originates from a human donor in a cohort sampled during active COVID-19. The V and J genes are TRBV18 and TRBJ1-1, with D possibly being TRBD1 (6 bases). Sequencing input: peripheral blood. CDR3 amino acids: CASSPPGATEAFF. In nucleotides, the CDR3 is TGTGCCAGCTCACCCCCAGGGGCTACTGAAGCTTTCTTT.